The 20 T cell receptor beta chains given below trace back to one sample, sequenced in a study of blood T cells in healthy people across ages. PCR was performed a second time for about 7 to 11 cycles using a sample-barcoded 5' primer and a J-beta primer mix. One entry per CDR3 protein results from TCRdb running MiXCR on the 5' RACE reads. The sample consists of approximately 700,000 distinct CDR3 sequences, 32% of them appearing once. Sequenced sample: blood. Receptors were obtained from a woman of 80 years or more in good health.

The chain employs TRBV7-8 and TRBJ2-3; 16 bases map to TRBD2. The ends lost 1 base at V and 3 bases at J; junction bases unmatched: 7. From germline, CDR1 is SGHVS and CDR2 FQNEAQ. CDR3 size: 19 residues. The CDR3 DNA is TGTGCCAGCAGCTTAGGAGTGGGACTAGCGGGAGGGGCGACAGATACGCAGTATTTT. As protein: CASSLGVGLAGGATDTQYF.

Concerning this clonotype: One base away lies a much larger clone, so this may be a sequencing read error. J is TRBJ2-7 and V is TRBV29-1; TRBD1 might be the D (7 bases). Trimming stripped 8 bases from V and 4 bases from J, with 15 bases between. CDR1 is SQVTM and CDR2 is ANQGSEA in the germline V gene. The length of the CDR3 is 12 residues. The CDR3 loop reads CSRRRGVYEQYF. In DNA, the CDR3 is TGCAGCCGACGCAGGGGGGTTTACGAGCAGTACTTC.

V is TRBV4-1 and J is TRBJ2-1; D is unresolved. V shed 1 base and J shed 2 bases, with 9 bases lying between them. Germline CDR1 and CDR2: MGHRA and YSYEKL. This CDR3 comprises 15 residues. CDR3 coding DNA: TGCGCCAGCAGCCAAGTTTTTGGGCCCTACAATGAGCAGTTCTTC. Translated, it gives CASSQVFGPYNEQFF.

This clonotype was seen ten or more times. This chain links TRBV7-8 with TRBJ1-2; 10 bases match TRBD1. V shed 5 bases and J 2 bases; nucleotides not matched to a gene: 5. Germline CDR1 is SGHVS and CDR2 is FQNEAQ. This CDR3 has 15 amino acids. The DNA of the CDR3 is TGTGCCAGCAGCATAGACAGGGGGCCCAACTATGGCTACACCTTC. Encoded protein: CASSIDRGPNYGYTF.

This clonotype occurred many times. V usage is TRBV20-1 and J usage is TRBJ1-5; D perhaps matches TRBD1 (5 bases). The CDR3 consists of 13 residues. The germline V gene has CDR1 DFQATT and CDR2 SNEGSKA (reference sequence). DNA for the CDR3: TGCAGCGGGAGTTGGGGCAACAATCAGCCCCAGCATTTT. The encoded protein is CSGSWGNNQPQHF.

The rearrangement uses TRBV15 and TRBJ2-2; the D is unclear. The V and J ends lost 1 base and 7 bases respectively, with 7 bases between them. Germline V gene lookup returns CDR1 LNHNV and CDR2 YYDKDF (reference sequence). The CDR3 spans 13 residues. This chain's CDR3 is CATSRAVGGELFF. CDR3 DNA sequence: TGTGCCACCAGCAGAGCCGTCGGCGGGGAGCTGTTTTTT.

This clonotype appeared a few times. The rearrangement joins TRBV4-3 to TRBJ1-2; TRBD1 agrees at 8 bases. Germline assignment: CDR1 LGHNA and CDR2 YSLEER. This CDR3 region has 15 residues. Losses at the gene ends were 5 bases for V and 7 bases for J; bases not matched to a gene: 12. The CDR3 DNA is TGCGCCAGCAGCACTTCAACCGACAGGGGTACTGGCTACACCTTC. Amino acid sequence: CASSTSTDRGTGYTF.

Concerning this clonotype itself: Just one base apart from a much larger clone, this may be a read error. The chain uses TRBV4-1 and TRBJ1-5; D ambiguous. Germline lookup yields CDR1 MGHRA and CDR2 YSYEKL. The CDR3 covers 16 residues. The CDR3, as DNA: TGCGCCAGCAGCCCACCCCCAGGAGGAAGCAGTCAGCCCCAGCATTTT. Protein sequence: CASSPPPGGSSQPQHF.

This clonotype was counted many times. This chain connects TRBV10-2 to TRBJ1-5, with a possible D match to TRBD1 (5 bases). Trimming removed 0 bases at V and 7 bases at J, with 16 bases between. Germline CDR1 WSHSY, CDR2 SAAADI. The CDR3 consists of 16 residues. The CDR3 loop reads CASSESRRGVGQPQHF. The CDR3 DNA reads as TGCGCCAGCAGTGAGTCGAGACGAGGGGTAGGCCAGCCCCAGCATTTT.

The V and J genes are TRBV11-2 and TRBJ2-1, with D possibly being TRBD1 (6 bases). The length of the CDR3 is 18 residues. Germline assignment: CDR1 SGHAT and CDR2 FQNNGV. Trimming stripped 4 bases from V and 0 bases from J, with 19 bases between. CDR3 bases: TGTGCCAGCAGCTCCGCGGCCCAGGGGAGTAGCTCCTACAATGAGCAGTTCTTC. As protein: CASSSAAQGSSSYNEQFF.

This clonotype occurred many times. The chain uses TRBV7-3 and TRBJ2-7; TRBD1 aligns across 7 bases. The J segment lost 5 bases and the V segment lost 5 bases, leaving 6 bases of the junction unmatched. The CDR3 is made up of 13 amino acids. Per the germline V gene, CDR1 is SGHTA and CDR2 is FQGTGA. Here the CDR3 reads CASSTYDRDEQYF. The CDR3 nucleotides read TGTGCCAGCAGCACCTACGACAGGGACGAGCAGTACTTC. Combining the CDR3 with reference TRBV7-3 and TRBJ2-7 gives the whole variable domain GAGVSQTPSNKVTEKGKYVELRCDPISGHTALYWYRQSLGQGPEFLIYFQGTGAADDSGLPNDRFFAVRPEGSVSTLKIQRTERGDSAVYLCASSTYDRDEQYFGPGTRLTVT.

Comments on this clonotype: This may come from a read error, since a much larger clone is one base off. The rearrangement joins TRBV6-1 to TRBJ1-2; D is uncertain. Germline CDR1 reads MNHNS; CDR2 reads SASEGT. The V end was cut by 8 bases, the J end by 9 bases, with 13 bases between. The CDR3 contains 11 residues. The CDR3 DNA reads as TGTGCCAGCGGGATAACCATGTGCTACACCTTC. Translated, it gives CASGITMCYTF.

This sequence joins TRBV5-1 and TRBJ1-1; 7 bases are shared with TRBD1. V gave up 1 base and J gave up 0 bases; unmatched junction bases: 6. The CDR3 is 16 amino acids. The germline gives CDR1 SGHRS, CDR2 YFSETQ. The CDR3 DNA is TGCGCCAGCAGCTTGCAATCCGGGACAGTGAACACTGAAGCTTTCTTT. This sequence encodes CASSLQSGTVNTEAFF.

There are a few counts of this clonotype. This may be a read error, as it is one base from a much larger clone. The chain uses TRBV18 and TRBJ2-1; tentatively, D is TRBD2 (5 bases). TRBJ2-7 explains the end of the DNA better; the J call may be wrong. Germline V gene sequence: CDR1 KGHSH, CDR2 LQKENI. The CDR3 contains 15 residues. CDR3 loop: CASSSRESNYDEQYF. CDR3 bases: TGTGCCAGCTCAAGTAGGGAGTCAAACTACGATGAGCAGTACTTC.

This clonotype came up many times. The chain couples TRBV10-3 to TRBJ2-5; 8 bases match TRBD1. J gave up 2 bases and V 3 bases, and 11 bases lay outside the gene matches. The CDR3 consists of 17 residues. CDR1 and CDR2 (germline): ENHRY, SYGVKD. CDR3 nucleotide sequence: TGTGCCATCAGTGATTATTTCCGGACAGGGCAGCAAGAGACCCAGTACTTC. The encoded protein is CAISDYFRTGQQETQYF.

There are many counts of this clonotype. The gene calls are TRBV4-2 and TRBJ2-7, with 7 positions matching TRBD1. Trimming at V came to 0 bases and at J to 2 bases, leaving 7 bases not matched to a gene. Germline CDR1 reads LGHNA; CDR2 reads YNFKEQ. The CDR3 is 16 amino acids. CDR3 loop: CASSQDHRTGTYEQYF. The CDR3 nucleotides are TGTGCCAGCAGCCAAGACCATCGGACAGGTACCTACGAGCAGTACTTC.

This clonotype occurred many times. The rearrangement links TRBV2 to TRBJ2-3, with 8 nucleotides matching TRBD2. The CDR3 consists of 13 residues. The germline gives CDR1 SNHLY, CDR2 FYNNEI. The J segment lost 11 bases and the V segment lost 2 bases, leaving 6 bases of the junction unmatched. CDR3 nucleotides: TGTGCCAGCAGTGAACAAGGACTAGCAGGGCAGTATTTT. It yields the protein CASSEQGLAGQYF.

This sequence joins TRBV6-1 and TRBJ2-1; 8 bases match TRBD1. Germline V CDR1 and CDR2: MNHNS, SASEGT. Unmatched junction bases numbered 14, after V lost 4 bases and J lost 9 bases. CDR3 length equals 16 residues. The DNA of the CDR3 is TGTGCCAGCAGTGCTCTCAACGGACAGGGCATCGGTGAGCAGTTCTTC. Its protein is CASSALNGQGIGEQFF.

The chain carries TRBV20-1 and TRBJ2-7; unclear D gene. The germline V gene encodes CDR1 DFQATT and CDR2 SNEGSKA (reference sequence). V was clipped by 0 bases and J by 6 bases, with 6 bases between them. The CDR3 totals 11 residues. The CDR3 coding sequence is TGCAGTGCTAGAGATCGCCCCGAGCAGTACTTC. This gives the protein CSARDRPEQYF.

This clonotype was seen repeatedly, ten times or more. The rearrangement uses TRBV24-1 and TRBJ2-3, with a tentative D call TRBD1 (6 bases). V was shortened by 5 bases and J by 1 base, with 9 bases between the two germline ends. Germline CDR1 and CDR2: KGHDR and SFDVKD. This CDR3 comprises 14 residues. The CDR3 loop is CATSGKGGTDTQYF. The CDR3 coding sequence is TGTGCCACCAGTGGGAAGGGGGGCACAGATACGCAGTATTTT.